This T cell receptor beta chain was observed in a study of T cell responses to AZD1222 COVID-19 vaccine (TCRdb year 2021). With regard to the full study: A total of over 230 trial participants underwent TCR sequencing, of whom about 210 had received two doses of AZD1222 and 26 had received two doses of the MenACWY control vaccine. Enrollment into the trials was organized by age into subgroups of 18-55, 56-69 and 70-plus years, and those subgroups contained approximately 150, 30 and 60 TCR-sequenced participants, respectively. Study-wide findings and limitations: Because no day 14 peak-response samples were available, the repertoires could be characterized only after the peak T cell response. Reportedly, almost half of the unique spike-specific TCRs recognized epitopes lying outside the regions that are mutated in the B.1.351 and B.1.1.7 variants. Conclusions about previously exposed vaccinees were limited because only 6 or 7 AZD1222 recipients were SARS-CoV-2 seropositive at baseline. Most participants were white British and females outnumbered males, and the authors suggested that clonal diversity may have been underestimated. The 56-69-year group was small, and its depth increase did not reach significance, likely because of low power. After two AZD1222 doses, both the breadth and the depth of spike-specific TCRs were significantly higher than at day 0 and than in MenACWY recipients. CD4 TCRs associated with the vaccine covered the entire spike protein, and the dominant responses were in regions 160-218 and 743-854.

Taken with the paper, the label for time point translates to: about 28 days (+/-7) after the second vaccine dose. AZD1222 recipients whose second dose came at about 4 weeks and those whose second dose came at about 12 weeks were combined into one group, since spike-specific TCR depth and breadth did not differ between the two schedules. Vaccinee samples came from UK trials COV001 and COV002, including a single-blind randomized controlled phase 2/3 trial of AZD1222 (ChAdOx1 nCoV-19) in healthy adults. For TCRbeta chain sequencing, PBMC samples were collected from trial participants at day 0 and at day 28 after the second dose. Ends trimmed: V by 6 bases, J by 2 bases; bases unmatched to a gene: 6. The CDR3 starts with the cysteine, ends with the phenylalanine, and has 15 residues. Only the CDR3 region is kept as DNA, spanning 45 bases read in frame from base 1. The germline V gene gives CDR1 as MDHEN and CDR2 as SYDVKM.

The CDR3 regions of human TCRbeta chains were analyzed by immunosequencing. In the paper's pipeline: TCRs in the repertoires were compared against a reference library of SARS-CoV-2-specific TCRs that had been generated with the MIRA antigen-specificity platform. Breadth was defined as the fraction of unique TCRs that were SARS-CoV-2-associated, and depth was defined as the fraction of total T cells that were SARS-CoV-2-associated. Each spike-specific TCR was assigned to its reactive spike region and to a CD4 or CD8 class using the MIRA data. Log10-transformed breadth and depth values were compared by one-way ANOVA with Sidak's multiple comparisons tests. TCRdb's version of the immuneACCESS table is confined to in-frame rearrangements and falls short of the full clone set. An unresolved V gene accounts for under half of the shortfall where checked; the remainder is of unknown origin. From that table come the V and J calls and clone size; the DNA was used to work out D and trimming. The sample includes some 130,000 clones, with approximately 92% observed a single time. 6% to 7% of the sample belongs to the ten largest clones.

Comment on this clone: It lacks a known antigen. No quality values exist for individual bases; no much larger clone is one base distant.

This TCR was recovered from an adult who received the AZD1222 COVID-19 vaccine. This sample comprised peripheral blood, obtained 28 days after the second AZD1222 dose. Rearrangement joined TRBV28 to TRBJ2-2, with TRBD1 identical over 7 junction bases. For the CDR3, the sequence is CASRQTGANTGELFF. The nucleotides are TGTGCCAGCAGACAAACAGGGGCTAACACCGGGGAGCTGTTTTTT. Outside the CDR3, residues come from the reference TRBV28 and TRBJ2-2 proteins, so the full variable domain is: DVKVTQSSRYLVKRTGEKVFLECVQDMDHENMFWYRQDPGLGLRLIYFSYDVKMKEKGDIPEGYSVSREKKERFSLILESASTNQTSMYLCASRQTGANTGELFFGEGSRLTVL.